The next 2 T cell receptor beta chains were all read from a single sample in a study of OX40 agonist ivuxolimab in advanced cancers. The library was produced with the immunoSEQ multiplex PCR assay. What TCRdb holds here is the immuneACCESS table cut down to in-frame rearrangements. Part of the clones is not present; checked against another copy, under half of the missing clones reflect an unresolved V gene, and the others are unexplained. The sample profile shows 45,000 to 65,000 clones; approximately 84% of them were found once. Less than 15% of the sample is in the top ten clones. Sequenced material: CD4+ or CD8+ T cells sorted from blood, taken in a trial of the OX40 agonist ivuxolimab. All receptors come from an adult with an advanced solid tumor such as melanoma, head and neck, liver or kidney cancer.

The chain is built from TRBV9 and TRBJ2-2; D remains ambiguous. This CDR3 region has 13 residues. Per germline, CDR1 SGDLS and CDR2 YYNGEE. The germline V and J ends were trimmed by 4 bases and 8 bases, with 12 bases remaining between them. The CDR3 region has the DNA TGTGCCAGCAGCCCAAAACTTAAGGGGGAGCTGTTTTTT. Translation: CASSPKLKGELFF.

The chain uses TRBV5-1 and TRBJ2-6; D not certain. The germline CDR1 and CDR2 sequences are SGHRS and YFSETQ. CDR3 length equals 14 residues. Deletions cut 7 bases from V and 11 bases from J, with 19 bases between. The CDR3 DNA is TGCGCCAGCGGGCAAGGTGATGGCGTAGACGTCCTGACTTTC. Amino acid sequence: CASGQGDGVDVLTF.